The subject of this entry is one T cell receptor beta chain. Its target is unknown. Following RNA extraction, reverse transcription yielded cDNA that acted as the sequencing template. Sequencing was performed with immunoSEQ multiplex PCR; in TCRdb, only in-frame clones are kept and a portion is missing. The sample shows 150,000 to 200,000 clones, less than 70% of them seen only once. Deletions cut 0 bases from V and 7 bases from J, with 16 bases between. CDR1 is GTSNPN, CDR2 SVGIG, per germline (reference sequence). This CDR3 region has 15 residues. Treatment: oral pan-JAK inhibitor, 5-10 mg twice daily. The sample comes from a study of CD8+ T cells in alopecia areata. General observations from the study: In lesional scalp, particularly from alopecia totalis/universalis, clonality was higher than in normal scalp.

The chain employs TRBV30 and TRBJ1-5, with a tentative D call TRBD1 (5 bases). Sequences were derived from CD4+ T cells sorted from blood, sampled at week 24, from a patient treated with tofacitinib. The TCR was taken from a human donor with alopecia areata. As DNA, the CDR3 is TGTGCCTGGAGTGTAAGGTCGGCAGGGCGGCAGCCCCAGCATTTT. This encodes CAWSVRSAGRQPQHF. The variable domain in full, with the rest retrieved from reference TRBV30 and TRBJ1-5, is SQTIHQWPATLVQPVGSPLSLECTVEGTSNPNLYWYRQAAGRGLQLLFYSVGIGQISSEVPQNLSASRPQDRQFILSSKKLLLSDSGFYLCAWSVRSAGRQPQHFGDGTRLSIL.